A selection of T cell receptor beta chains follows, all from one sample in a study of blood T cell repertoires in COVID-19. Sequencing used immunoSEQ multiplex PCR; TCRdb keeps in-frame clones, though not all of them. The sample carries roughly 300,000 clones, approximately 87% recorded once. The sample consisted of peripheral blood. The receptors originated from a woman in her forties or fifties who had recovered from COVID-19. CDR3s leave out the opening cysteine and the closing phenylalanine or tryptophan. The order of the fields is J gene, V gene, CDR3 protein.

j_call: TRBJ1-6; v_call: TRBV11-2; cdr3_aa: ASSLTGGISSPLH
j_call: TRBJ1-2; v_call: TRBV7-3; cdr3_aa: ASSSQGGDGYT
j_call: TRBJ1-1; v_call: TRBV18; cdr3_aa: ASSPLTGNTEAF
j_call: TRBJ1-4; v_call: TRBV4-2; cdr3_aa: ASSQDPSGSNEKLF
j_call: TRBJ2-7; v_call: TRBV5-4; cdr3_aa: ASSFTRGPYEQY
j_call: TRBJ2-1; v_call: TRBV2; cdr3_aa: ASLLDRLNNEQF
j_call: TRBJ2-5; v_call: TRBV19; cdr3_aa: ASSTQGAGFRETQY
j_call: TRBJ1-1; v_call: TRBV7-2; cdr3_aa: ASSERAPNTEAF
j_call: TRBJ1-2; v_call: TRBV29-1; cdr3_aa: SVGQEFYGYT
j_call: TRBJ1-4; v_call: TRBV27; cdr3_aa: ASSRQPGEKLF
j_call: TRBJ2-5; v_call: TRBV10-3; cdr3_aa: AISAGLAGARDKETQY
j_call: TRBJ2-3; v_call: TRBV6-5; cdr3_aa: ASIWTAQY
j_call: TRBJ2-2; v_call: TRBV2; cdr3_aa: ASKTGGPVTGELF
j_call: TRBJ2-7; v_call: TRBV6-5; cdr3_aa: ASSPTRTNYEQY
j_call: TRBJ2-2; v_call: TRBV19; cdr3_aa: ASRNRGQTGELF
j_call: TRBJ1-5; v_call: TRBV12-3/TRBV12-4; cdr3_aa: ASSPGAGTGEH
j_call: TRBJ1-1; v_call: TRBV6-2/TRBV6-3; cdr3_aa: ASSRGQGAEAF
j_call: TRBJ1-2; v_call: TRBV24-1; cdr3_aa: ATSDSRGFNYGYT
j_call: TRBJ2-1; v_call: TRBV10-2; cdr3_aa: ASGYSSSSYNEQF
j_call: TRBJ2-7; v_call: TRBV28; cdr3_aa: ASRAGGYYEQY
j_call: TRBJ1-5; v_call: TRBV5-1; cdr3_aa: ASSLGGVGQPQH
j_call: TRBJ2-1; v_call: TRBV5-1; cdr3_aa: ASSFGQSSYNEQF
j_call: TRBJ2-7; v_call: TRBV18; cdr3_aa: ASSPPLGAEQY
j_call: TRBJ2-7; v_call: TRBV5-4; cdr3_aa: ASSLALAGVDEQY
j_call: TRBJ2-4; v_call: TRBV10-3; cdr3_aa: AISELAGGKNIQY
j_call: TRBJ2-7; v_call: TRBV4-3; cdr3_aa: ASSQGLAGTYEQY
j_call: TRBJ1-5; v_call: TRBV12-3/TRBV12-4; cdr3_aa: ASSLGRAQPQH
j_call: TRBJ1-4; v_call: TRBV5-1; cdr3_aa: ASSSGQAREKLF
j_call: TRBJ1-2; v_call: TRBV6-5; cdr3_aa: ASSYSQGRTYGYT
j_call: TRBJ2-1; v_call: TRBV7-2; cdr3_aa: ASSLVFGRVQF
j_call: TRBJ2-2; v_call: TRBV19; cdr3_aa: ASIGERGGRRTGELF
j_call: TRBJ1-1; v_call: TRBV13; cdr3_aa: ASGSGVRYTEAF
j_call: TRBJ2-5; v_call: TRBV10-3; cdr3_aa: AISAGGLTSGGLETQY
j_call: TRBJ1-1; v_call: TRBV28; cdr3_aa: ATRGEANTEAF
j_call: TRBJ2-3; v_call: TRBV19; cdr3_aa: ASRADTTDTQY
j_call: TRBJ2-5; v_call: TRBV19; cdr3_aa: ASRPDRAQETQY
j_call: TRBJ1-5; v_call: TRBV19; cdr3_aa: ASSIFRGSQYSNQPQH
j_call: TRBJ2-7; v_call: TRBV9; cdr3_aa: ASSVGLRDSYEQY
j_call: TRBJ1-2; v_call: TRBV2; cdr3_aa: ASRPDRDYGYT
j_call: TRBJ2-3; v_call: TRBV7-6; cdr3_aa: ASSGLERGGPEGGTDTQY